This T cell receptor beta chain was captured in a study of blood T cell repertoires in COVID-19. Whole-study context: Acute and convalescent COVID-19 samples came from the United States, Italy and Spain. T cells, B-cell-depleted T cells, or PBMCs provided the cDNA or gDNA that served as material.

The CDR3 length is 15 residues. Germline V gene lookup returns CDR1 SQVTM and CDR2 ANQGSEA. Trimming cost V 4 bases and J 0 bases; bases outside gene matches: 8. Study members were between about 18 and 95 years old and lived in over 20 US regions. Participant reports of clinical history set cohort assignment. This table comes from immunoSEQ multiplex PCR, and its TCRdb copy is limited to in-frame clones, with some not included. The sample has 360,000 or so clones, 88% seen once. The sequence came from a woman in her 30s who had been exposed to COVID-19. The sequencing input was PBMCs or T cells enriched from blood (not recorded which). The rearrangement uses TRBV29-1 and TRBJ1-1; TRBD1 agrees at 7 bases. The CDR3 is CSVVRQGALNTEAFF. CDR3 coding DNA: TGCAGCGTTGTAAGACAGGGAGCCTTGAACACTGAAGCTTTCTTT.